These 18 T cell receptor beta chains were sequenced from one sample in a study of blood T cell repertoires in COVID-19. Using immunoSEQ multiplex PCR, the repertoire was profiled, and TCRdb retains in-frame clones only, with some absent. The sample lists around 200,000 clones; approximately 84% were seen once. The source material was peripheral blood. These receptors were taken from a woman of 80 years or more with acute or convalescent COVID-19.

About this clone itself: This same CDR3 is encoded by further DNA sequences in the sample. The V gene is TRBV29-1, the J gene TRBJ1-1; tentatively, D is TRBD1 (5 bases). This CDR3 region has 12 residues. Germline lookup yields CDR1 SQVTM and CDR2 ANQGSEA. The V and J ends lost 7 bases and 4 bases respectively, with 13 bases between them. The CDR3 bases are TGCAGCGGGTTCTCGGGGGGCACTGAAGCTTTCTTT. Translated: CSGFSGGTEAFF.

The rearrangement joins TRBV7-2 to TRBJ1-4; possibly TRBD1 for D (6 bases). V dropped 0 bases and J dropped 6 bases, with 8 bases sitting between them. The germline gives CDR1 SGHTA, CDR2 FQGNSA. This CDR3 has 14 residues. In nucleotides, the CDR3 is TGTGCCAGCAGCTTAGCAGGACAGTATGAAAAACTGTTTTTT. This sequence encodes CASSLAGQYEKLFF.

This rearrangement joins TRBV7-9 to TRBJ2-5; 7 bases line up with TRBD2. J lost 1 base, V lost 5 bases, and 7 bases had no gene match. CDR1 is SEHNR and CDR2 is FQNEAQ in the germline V gene (reference sequence). The CDR3 has 15 amino acids. The CDR3 DNA follows: TGTGCCAGCAGCCCAGTTCTAGCGGTCCAAGAGACCCAGTACTTC. This encodes CASSPVLAVQETQYF.

This clone was found a few times. The genes are TRBV7-2 and TRBJ2-3; TRBD2 matches at 7 bases. CDR3 size: 17 residues. Trimming at V came to 2 bases and at J to 3 bases, leaving 11 bases not matched to a gene. The germline CDR1 and CDR2 sequences are SGHTA and FQGNSA. The CDR3 protein is CASSLSSIAGVTDTQYF. DNA for the CDR3: TGTGCCAGCAGCTTATCTTCTATTGCGGGAGTGACAGATACGCAGTATTTT.

With regard to this clone: In the same sample, other DNA sequences code for this CDR3. The rearrangement links TRBV9 to TRBJ2-1; 7 bases fit TRBD2. CDR3 length: 15 amino acids. V dropped 1 base and J dropped 1; count of bases not matched to a gene: 2. Germline V gives CDR1 SGDLS, CDR2 YYNGEE. DNA of the CDR3: TGTGCCAGCAGCGTACTGGGAGGGTCCTACAATGAGCAGTTCTTC. It specifies CASSVLGGSYNEQFF.

This chain joins TRBV7-2 and TRBJ1-4; D call uncertain. The V end lost 2 bases, the J end lost 7 bases, and 14 bases lay between the germline ends. The CDR3 length is 15 residues. Looked up from germline, CDR1 is SGHTA and CDR2 is FQGNSA. CDR3 sequence (DNA): TGTGCCAGCAGCTTAAGGAGTGGCAGAGCTGAAAAACTGTTTTTT. Translating gives CASSLRSGRAEKLFF.

This chain links TRBV7-2 with TRBJ1-1, with D unresolved. V lost 4 bases, J lost 1 base, and 10 bases lay in between. The CDR3 is made up of 14 amino acids. Germline V gene data show CDR1 as SGHTA and CDR2 as FQGNSA. This CDR3 is CASSSHRTNTEAFF. In nucleotides, the CDR3 is TGTGCCAGCAGCTCACACAGAACGAACACTGAAGCTTTCTTT.

The chain uses TRBV4-2 and TRBJ2-5; the D gene is possibly TRBD1 (6 bases). The germline CDR1 and CDR2 sequences are LGHNA and YNFKEQ. V gave up 0 bases and J gave up 6 bases, with 11 bases separating them. The CDR3 contains 14 residues. The CDR3 coding sequence is TGTGCCAGCAGCCAAGATCCGAGGGACAAGACCCAGTACTTC. The encoded protein is CASSQDPRDKTQYF.

The V call is TRBV19, the J call TRBJ1-6; D is unclear. The germline V gene has CDR1 LNHDA and CDR2 SQIVND (reference sequence). The CDR3 consists of 15 residues. CDR3 sequence reads: CATRRQRSYNSPLHF. CDR3 coding DNA: TGTGCTACCAGGAGGCAGCGAAGCTATAATTCACCCCTCCACTTT.

The CDR3 bases are TGCGCCAGCAGCTTGGGCCCGCGATCCGCCAAAAACATTCAGTACTTC. This gives the protein CASSLGPRSAKNIQYF. The gene calls are TRBV5-1 and TRBJ2-4; no clear D gene. This CDR3 is 16 amino acids long. The V gene's germline CDR1 is SGHRS and CDR2 YFSETQ. The V and J ends lost 0 bases and 1 base respectively, with 11 bases between them.

Notes on this clone: The sample has other DNA sequences that encode this CDR3 too. V gene TRBV2 combines with J gene TRBJ1-5, with 10 bases that match TRBD1. V was clipped by 6 bases and J by 2 bases; unmatched bases: 1. Germline lookup yields CDR1 SNHLY and CDR2 FYNNEI. The CDR3 totals 14 residues. The CDR3 coding sequence is TGTGCCAGCAGCGGGACAGGGGGCAATCAGCCCCAGCATTTT. Protein product: CASSGTGGNQPQHF.

CDR3 sequence: CASSADRVTEAFF. CDR3 bases: TGTGCCAGCAGTGCAGACAGGGTTACTGAAGCTTTCTTT. The chain uses TRBV12-3 or TRBV12-4 and TRBJ1-1, with 7 positions matching TRBD1. The CDR3 extends over 13 amino acids. The ends lost 5 bases at V and 5 bases at J; junction bases unmatched: 5.

CDR3 in DNA: TGTGCCAGCAGCTTGTTCGAAGAGACCCAGTACTTC. It specifies CASSLFEETQYF. The chain joins TRBV5-6 to TRBJ2-5; the D is unclear. The CDR3 loop spans 12 amino acids. In germline, CDR1 is SGHDT, CDR2 YYEEEE. Trimming pared 1 base from V and 3 bases from J, leaving 4 bases between.

This clone was recorded only once. The chain joins TRBV6-5 to TRBJ1-4, with 8 bases lining up with TRBD1. After removal of 2 bases from V and 10 bases from J, the junction contained 12 bases not matched to a gene. The CDR3 is 16 residues long. CDR1 and CDR2 from the germline V gene are MNHEY and SVGAGI. The CDR3 DNA follows: TGTGCCAGCAGTTACACTGCCGGGACAGGACTCAGAAAACTGTTTTTT. Its translation is CASSYTAGTGLRKLFF.

This chain connects TRBV4-2 to TRBJ2-5; 15 bases are a match to TRBD2. The CDR3 covers 18 residues. Germline lookup yields CDR1 LGHNA and CDR2 YNFKEQ. V lost 1 base, J lost 5 bases, and 8 bases stayed unmatched. For the CDR3, the DNA is TGTGCCAGCAGCCAAGCCAGGACTAGCGGGAGGGCCTGGGAGACCCAGTACTTC. It encodes CASSQARTSGRAWETQYF.

The chain couples TRBV3-1 (or the pseudogene TRBV3-2) to TRBJ2-1, with a tentative D call TRBD2 (5 bases). Trimming shortened V by 4 bases and J by 4 bases, and 11 bases separated the two germline ends. The CDR3 length is 14 residues. Per the germline V gene, CDR1 is LGHDT and CDR2 is YNNKEL (reference sequence). The CDR3: CASSPTGGYNEQFF. The CDR3, as DNA: TGTGCCAGCAGCCCCACCGGCGGGTACAATGAGCAGTTCTTC.

The chain has TRBV7-8 and TRBJ1-5; 7 bases map to TRBD1. CDR3 size: 17 residues. The germline CDR1 and CDR2 sequences are SGHVS and FQNEAQ. V trimming: 5 bases; J trimming: 5 bases; junction bases outside the gene matches: 15. The DNA of the CDR3 is TGTGCCAGCAGCGACGGGACAGCCGCCGGAGGCTATCAGCCCCAGCATTTT. Translated, it gives CASSDGTAAGGYQPQHF.

This chain links TRBV7-2 with TRBJ2-5; D possibly corresponds to TRBD2 (5 bases). Trimming removed 1 base from V and 5 bases from J, with 14 bases in between. The germline CDR1 and CDR2 sequences are SGHTA and FQGNSA. There are 15 residues in the CDR3. The CDR3 here is CASSLVWVSVETQYF. The CDR3 DNA is TGTGCCAGCAGCTTAGTTTGGGTTAGCGTTGAGACCCAGTACTTC.